One sample yielded the 25 T cell receptor beta chains listed below, sequenced in a study of tumor-infiltrating lymphocytes in primary liver carcinoma. The investigators made TCR beta cDNA from approximately 510 ng total RNA, using a constant-region primer. Three nested multiplex PCR rounds, a slightly modified ARM-PCR method, built the TCR beta libraries. TRBV1-TRBV30 forward primers paired with a C-beta reverse primer drove the first two PCR rounds, about 9 cycles each. MiXCR, run by TCRdb on the multiplex PCR reads, gives a single entry per CDR3 protein. The sample has fewer than 50,000 distinct CDR3 sequences, roughly 80% seen once. Bulk tissue was left unsorted, and RNA and DNA were co-extracted from around 18-30 mg of it. Sample: tumor-adjacent normal liver tissue. These receptors were taken from a woman in her 30s with primary liver carcinoma and hepatitis B virus infection.

With respect to this clonotype: A read error may account for a junction end that differs from germline. This chain joins TRBV12-3 or TRBV12-4 and TRBJ2-5, with TRBD2 as a possible D gene (5 bases). This CDR3 region has 15 residues. This CDR3 is CASSAYPGIEETQYF. In nucleotides, the CDR3 is TGCGCCAGCAGCGCCTACCCCGGGATCGAAGAGACCCAGTACTTC.

With respect to this clonotype: The junction departs from germline at one end; a sequencing error may be responsible. The chain uses TRBV29-1 and TRBJ2-4, with D tentatively TRBD1 (6 bases). The germline CDR1 and CDR2 sequences are SQVTM and ANQGSEA. This CDR3 spans 15 amino acids. DNA of the CDR3: TGCAGCGTCCTAAGCCCGAGACAGGTCAAAAACATTCAGTATTTC. It codes for CSVLSPRQVKNIQYF.

On this clonotype: Its ends do not fully match the called genes, so a read error is possible. The V gene is TRBV6-1, the J gene TRBJ2-5; 7 bases are a match to TRBD2. In germline, CDR1 is MNHNS, CDR2 SASEGT. This CDR3 comprises 15 residues. CDR3 coding DNA: TGTGCCAGTAACTTAGAGGCAGGGTCGCGGGAGACCCGGTACTTC. The encoded protein is CASNLEAGSRETRYF.

On this clonotype itself: Relative to the germline gene, one junction end is altered; a read error may explain this. This chain connects TRBV11-2 to TRBJ2-1, with D perhaps matching TRBD2 (6 bases). The CDR3 sequence is 17 residues long. Germline CDR1 and CDR2: SGHAT and FQNNGV. The CDR3 DNA sequence: TGTGCCAGTAGCTTAGGGGTTATCGGGAGTGTCTTCAATGAGCAGTCCTTC. It encodes CASSLGVIGSVFNEQSF. Combining the CDR3 with reference TRBV11-2 and TRBJ2-1 gives the whole variable domain EAGVAQSPRYKIIEKRQSVAFWCNPISGHATLYWYQQILGQGPKLLIQFQNNGVVDDSQLPKDRFSAERLKGVDSTLKIQPAKLEDSAVYLCASSLGVIGSVFNEQSFGPGTRLTVL.

This clonotype appeared many times. V usage is TRBV28 and J usage is TRBJ2-3, with 8 bases aligning to TRBD2. The CDR3 has 16 residues. CDR1 and CDR2 (germline): MDHEN, SYDVKM. V lost 4 bases and J lost 6; bases outside the gene matches: 12. CDR3 loop: CASSSTLGLEGDTQYF. CDR3 DNA: TGTGCCAGCAGTTCTACTCTGGGACTAGAGGGGGATACGCAGTATTTT.

Details on this clonotype: One junction end disagrees with the germline gene, perhaps due to a read error. The gene calls are TRBV6-5 and TRBJ2-7, with D perhaps given as TRBD1 or TRBD2 (6 bases each). Germline CDR1 MNHEY, CDR2 SVGAGI. The CDR3 spans 15 residues. CDR3 coding DNA: TGTGCCAGCAGTTACTTTGTACAGGGACTCTACGAGCGGTACTTC. Protein: CASSYFVQGLYERYF.

This clonotype is classed as medium-sized. V gene TRBV5-4 combines with J gene TRBJ1-1, with D perhaps TRBD1 (6 bases). The CDR3 runs 15 residues. Germline values: CDR1 SGHNT, CDR2 YYREEE (reference sequence). V dropped 4 bases and J dropped 9 bases, with 22 bases sitting between them. CDR3 nucleotide sequence: TGTGCCAGCAGCCGCTTATCAAGGGACAACTCTCAAGCTTTCTTT. Encoded protein: CASSRLSRDNSQAFF.

In the case of this clonotype: A much larger clone lies one base from this, so it may be a read error. This rearrangement joins TRBV7-9 to TRBJ2-1; D is unresolved. CDR3 size: 11 residues. Looked up from germline, CDR1 is SEHNR and CDR2 is FQNEAQ (reference sequence). Trimming removed 3 bases from V and 10 bases from J, with 7 bases in between. CDR3 residues: CASSFLVEQFF. In nucleotides, the CDR3 is TGTGCCAGCAGCTTCCTAGTGGAGCAGTTCTTC.

With respect to this clonotype: The conserved phenylalanine or tryptophan is not found at the CDR3 terminus, so this likely reflects a read error. V gene TRBV29-1 combines with J gene TRBJ1-5, with D tentatively TRBD1 (5 bases). The CDR3 is made up of 13 amino acids. Germline values: CDR1 SQVTM, CDR2 ANQGSEA. The CDR3 spells CNVGEGDNQPQHL. The CDR3, as DNA: TGCAACGTTGGGGAAGGGGATAACCAGCCCCAGCATTTG.

This clonotype was detected only once. Without the conserved terminal phenylalanine or tryptophan, this CDR3 likely stems from a read error. This chain joins TRBV5-1 and TRBJ1-1, with D perhaps TRBD1 (5 bases). The CDR3 has 14 residues. Between the trimmed V and J ends, which lost 4 bases and 8 bases, there was a span of 18 bases. CDR1 is SGHRS, CDR2 YFSETQ, per germline. CDR3 sequence: CASSHKTAFSEAFL. CDR3 DNA: TGCGCCAGCAGCCATAAGACAGCGTTTAGCGAAGCTTTCTTA.

The chain has TRBV7-8 and TRBJ1-2, with 7 bases identical to TRBD1. Germline assignment: CDR1 SGHVS and CDR2 FQNEAQ. V trimming: 4 bases; J trimming: 8 bases; junction bases outside the gene matches: 16. This CDR3 has 16 amino acids. CDR3 DNA sequence: TGTGCCAGCAGCTCGAGGGGGCCAAACCGGGAATGGGGCTACACCTTC. Its translation is CASSSRGPNREWGYTF.

The rearrangement links TRBV6-1 to TRBJ1-2; D possibly corresponds to TRBD1 (5 bases). Germline V gene lookup returns CDR1 MNHNS and CDR2 SASEGT. The CDR3 contains 15 residues. Here the CDR3 DNA reads TGTGATAGCAGTACCTTCCACCAGGGAGGCTATGGCTACACCTTC. It yields the protein CDSSTFHQGGYGYTF.

About this clonotype: This could be a read error, since a much larger clone is one nucleotide away. The chain combines TRBV19 with TRBJ2-1; 8 nucleotides match TRBD2. There are 15 residues in the CDR3. Germline loops: CDR1 LNHDA, CDR2 SQIVND (reference sequence). V lost 3 bases, J lost 9 bases, and 10 bases stayed unmatched. This CDR3 is CASSIRSGSKAEQFF. The CDR3 bases are TGTGCCAGTAGTATTCGGAGCGGGAGTAAAGCTGAGCAGTTCTTC.

The chain links TRBV13 to TRBJ2-7; 9 bases agree with TRBD2. This CDR3 contains 14 residues. CDR1 is PRHDT, CDR2 FYEKMQ, per germline (reference sequence). The V segment lost 3 bases and the J segment 5 bases; nucleotides outside the gene matches: 5. The CDR3 reads CASSFRLAGNEQYF. DNA of the CDR3: TGTGCCAGCAGCTTCCGTCTAGCGGGAAACGAGCAGTACTTC.

In its sample, this clonotype ranks as medium-sized (0.01 to 0.1%). This chain uses TRBV29-1 with TRBJ2-1; weak D call: TRBD2 (5 bases). The CDR3 sequence is 13 residues long. Trimming removed 4 bases at V and 3 bases at J, with 10 bases between. Per germline, CDR1 SQVTM and CDR2 ANQGSEA. This CDR3 is CSVGRHDYNEQFF. Here the CDR3 DNA reads TGCAGCGTTGGGAGGCATGACTACAATGAGCAGTTCTTC.

V gene TRBV28 combines with J gene TRBJ2-7; D unresolved. Germline values: CDR1 MDHEN, CDR2 SYDVKM. Deletions cut 3 bases from V and 2 bases from J, with 17 bases between. The CDR3 consists of 16 residues. Here the CDR3 reads CASSFRPVHLTYEQYF. CDR3 sequence (DNA): TGTGCCAGCAGTTTCCGTCCTGTACACCTAACCTACGAGCAGTACTTC.

With respect to this clonotype: Just one base apart from a much larger clone, this may be a read error. DNA of the CDR3: TGTGCCAGCAGTTTACAGGGGATCAAAAACATTCAGTACTTC. It specifies CASSLQGIKNIQYF. J is TRBJ2-4 and V is TRBV28; the D gene is possibly TRBD1 (6 bases). Per the germline V gene, CDR1 is MDHEN and CDR2 is SYDVKM. V gave up 2 bases and J gave up 3 bases, with 8 bases separating them. The length of the CDR3 is 14 residues.

V usage is TRBV6-2 or TRBV6-3 and J usage is TRBJ2-7, with D uncertain. This CDR3 contains 13 residues. CDR1 and CDR2 (germline): MNHEY, SVGEGT. Trimming cost V 2 bases and J 4 bases, with 9 bases left between them. The CDR3 region has the DNA TGTGCCAGCAGTTACATAAGCCTGTACGAGCAGTACGTC. Its protein is CASSYISLYEQYV.

This clonotype appeared once. One end of the junction is discordant with germline, which a read error may explain. The chain has TRBV6-2 or TRBV6-3 and TRBJ1-5, with D uncertain. Germline V gene data show CDR1 as MNHEY and CDR2 as SVGEGT. The CDR3 totals 13 residues. CDR3 bases: TGTGTCAGCGGCTACATGGGCAATCAGCCCCAGCATTTT. Its translation is CVSGYMGNQPQHF.

About this clonotype itself: No conserved phenylalanine or tryptophan is present at the end of the CDR3, so a read error is the likely explanation. No DNA is shown, since the ends of the CDR3 on it are uncertain; the CDR3 is the one TCRdb lists. The J gene is TRBJ1-2, the V gene TRBV11-2; the table gives TRBD1 as D, unverified against the DNA. CDR1 and CDR2 (germline): SGHAT, FQNNGV. The CDR3 has 13 residues if both end residues are counted. CDR3: CASTQRGGGDCTS.

Note on this clonotype: The junction shows a germline mismatch at one end, possibly a read error. This rearrangement joins TRBV4-3 to TRBJ2-1; weak D call: TRBD2 (6 bases). This CDR3 contains 16 residues. From germline, CDR1 is LGHNA and CDR2 YSLEER. The DNA of the CDR3 is TGCGCCGACAGCCAAGATGCGGGAAGCTCCTACAATGAGCTGTTCTTC. This codes for CADSQDAGSSYNELFF.

As regards this clonotype: The conserved phenylalanine or tryptophan normally closing the CDR3 is absent here, so this likely arose from a read error. The rearrangement joins TRBV5-1 to TRBJ2-6, with D tentatively TRBD1 (5 bases). This CDR3 has 14 amino acids. Germline CDR1 SGHRS, CDR2 YFSETQ. In DNA form, the CDR3 reads TGCGCCAGCAGCTTGCTATCTGGGGCCAACATCCTGACTCTC. Protein: CASSLLSGANILTL.

In the case of this clonotype: One junction end disagrees with the germline gene, perhaps due to a read error. This sequence joins TRBV12-3 or TRBV12-4 and TRBJ1-1; 7 bases agree with TRBD1. This CDR3 contains 14 residues. CDR3 sequence reads: CACSFQGVRTEVFF. In DNA, the CDR3 is TGTGCCTGCAGTTTTCAGGGGGTAAGGACTGAAGTTTTCTTT.

With regard to this clonotype: A much bigger clone sits one base away, suggesting this may be a read error. V gene TRBV28 combines with J gene TRBJ2-7; tentatively, D is TRBD1 (5 bases). The CDR3 spans 13 residues. Germline CDR1 reads MDHEN; CDR2 reads SYDVKM. This chain's CDR3 is CASSFDSTYGQYF. CDR3 DNA sequence: TGTGCCAGCAGTTTTGACAGTACCTACGGGCAGTACTTC.

Only a few counts were recorded for this clonotype. The V gene is TRBV29-1, the J gene TRBJ2-1, with TRBD2 matching over 7 bases. The trim removed 6 bases at V and 8 bases at J, leaving 16 bases unmatched. Per germline, CDR1 SQVTM and CDR2 ANQGSEA. CDR3 length: 15 amino acids. CDR3 in DNA: TGCAGCGTCCCCAGAGAAGCGGGGCCGTACGATGAGCAGTTCTTC. Residues: CSVPREAGPYDEQFF.